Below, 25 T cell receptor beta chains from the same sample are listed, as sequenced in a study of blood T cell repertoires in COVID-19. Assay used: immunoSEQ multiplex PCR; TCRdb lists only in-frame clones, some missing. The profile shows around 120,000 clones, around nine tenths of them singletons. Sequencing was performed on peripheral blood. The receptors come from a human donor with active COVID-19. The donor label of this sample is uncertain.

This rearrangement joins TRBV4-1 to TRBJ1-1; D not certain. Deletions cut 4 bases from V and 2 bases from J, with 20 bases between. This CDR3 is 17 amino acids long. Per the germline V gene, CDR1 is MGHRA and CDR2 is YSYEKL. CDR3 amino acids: CASSPYSFLGSNTEAFF. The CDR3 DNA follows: TGCGCCAGCAGCCCCTATTCATTCTTGGGGAGTAACACTGAAGCTTTCTTT.

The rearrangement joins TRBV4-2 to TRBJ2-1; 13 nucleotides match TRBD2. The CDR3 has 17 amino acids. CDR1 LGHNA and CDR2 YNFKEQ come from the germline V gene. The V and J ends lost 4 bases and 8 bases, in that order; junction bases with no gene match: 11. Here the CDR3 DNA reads TGTGCCAGCAGCCCCTCGGAACTAGCGGGGGGGCGGGATGAGCAGTTCTTC. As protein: CASSPSELAGGRDEQFF.

The CDR3 region has the DNA TGTGCCATCAGTGAGTACAGCGGGACTGAAGCTTTCTTT. Translation gives CAISEYSGTEAFF. V usage is TRBV10-3 and J usage is TRBJ1-1; D gene unclear. CDR3 size: 13 residues. CDR1 and CDR2 from the germline V gene are ENHRY and SYGVKD. Trimming took 1 base from V and 5 from J, leaving 8 bases between them.

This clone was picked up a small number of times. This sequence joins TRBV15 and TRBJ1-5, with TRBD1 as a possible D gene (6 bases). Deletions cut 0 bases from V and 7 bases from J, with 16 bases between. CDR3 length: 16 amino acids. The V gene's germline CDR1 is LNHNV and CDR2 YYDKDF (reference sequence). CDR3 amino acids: CATSRDLGGRRQPQHF. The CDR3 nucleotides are TGTGCCACCAGCAGAGATCTTGGGGGCCGGAGGCAGCCCCAGCATTTT.

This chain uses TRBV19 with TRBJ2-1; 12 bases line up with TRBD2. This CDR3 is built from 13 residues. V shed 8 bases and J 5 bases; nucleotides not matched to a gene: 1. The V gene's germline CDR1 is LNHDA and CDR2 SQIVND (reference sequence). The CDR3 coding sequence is TGTGCCAGTGGACTAGCGGGAAACAATGAGCAGTTCTTC. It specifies CASGLAGNNEQFF. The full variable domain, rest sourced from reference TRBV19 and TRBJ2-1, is DGGITQSPKYLFRKEGQNVTLSCEQNLNHDAMYWYRQDPGQGLRLIYYSQIVNDFQKGDIAEGYSVSREKKESFPLTVTSAQKNPTAFYLCASGLAGNNEQFFGPGTRLTVL.

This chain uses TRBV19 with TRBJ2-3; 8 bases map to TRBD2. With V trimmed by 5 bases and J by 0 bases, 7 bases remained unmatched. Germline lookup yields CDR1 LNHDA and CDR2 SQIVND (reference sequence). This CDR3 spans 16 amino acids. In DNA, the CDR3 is TGTGCCAGTAGTTGGGCTAGCGGGTCTAGCACAGATACGCAGTATTTT. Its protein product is CASSWASGSSTDTQYF.

CDR3 DNA sequence: TGTGCCAGTAGTAACCTAGACAGGGTACGGCAGCCCCAGCATTTT. Translation gives CASSNLDRVRQPQHF. V and J are TRBV19 and TRBJ1-5; 7 nucleotides match TRBD1. V gave up 4 bases and J gave up 7 bases; unmatched junction bases: 10. The CDR3 is made up of 15 amino acids. Germline-derived CDR1 and CDR2 are LNHDA and SQIVND (reference sequence). Based on the CDR3 plus reference TRBV19 and TRBJ1-5, the full variable domain is DGGITQSPKYLFRKEGQNVTLSCEQNLNHDAMYWYRQDPGQGLRLIYYSQIVNDFQKGDIAEGYSVSREKKESFPLTVTSAQKNPTAFYLCASSNLDRVRQPQHFGDGTRLSIL.

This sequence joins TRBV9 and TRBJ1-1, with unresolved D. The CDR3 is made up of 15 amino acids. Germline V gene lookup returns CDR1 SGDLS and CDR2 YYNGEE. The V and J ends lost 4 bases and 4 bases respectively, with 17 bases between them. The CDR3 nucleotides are TGTGCCAGCAGCCCACACGACGGGATGAGCACTGAAGCTTTCTTT. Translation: CASSPHDGMSTEAFF. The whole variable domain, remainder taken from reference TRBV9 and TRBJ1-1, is DSGVTQTPKHLITATGQRVTLRCSPRSGDLSVYWYQQSLDQGLQFLIQYYNGEERAKGNILERFSAQQFPDLHSELNLSSLELGDSALYFCASSPHDGMSTEAFFGQGTRLTVV.

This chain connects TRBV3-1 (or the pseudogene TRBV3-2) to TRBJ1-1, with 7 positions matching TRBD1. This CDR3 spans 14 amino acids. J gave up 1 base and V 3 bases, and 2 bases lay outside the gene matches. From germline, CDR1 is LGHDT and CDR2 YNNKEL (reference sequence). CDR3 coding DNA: TGTGCCAGCAGCCAGGGGGACAGGAACACTGAAGCTTTCTTT. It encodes CASSQGDRNTEAFF.

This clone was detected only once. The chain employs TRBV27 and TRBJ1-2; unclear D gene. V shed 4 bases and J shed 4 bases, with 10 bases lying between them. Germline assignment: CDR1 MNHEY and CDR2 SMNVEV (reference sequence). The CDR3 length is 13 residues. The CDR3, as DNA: TGTGCCAGCAGTTCTCATAACGGCTATGGCTACACCTTC. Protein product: CASSSHNGYGYTF.

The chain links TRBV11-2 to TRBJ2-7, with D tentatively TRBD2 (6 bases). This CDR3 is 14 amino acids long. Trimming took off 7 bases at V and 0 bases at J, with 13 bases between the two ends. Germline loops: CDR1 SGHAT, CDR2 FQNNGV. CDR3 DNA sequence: TGTGCCAGCAAAAGGGACTCAAGCTCCTACGAGCAGTACTTC. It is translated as CASKRDSSSYEQYF.

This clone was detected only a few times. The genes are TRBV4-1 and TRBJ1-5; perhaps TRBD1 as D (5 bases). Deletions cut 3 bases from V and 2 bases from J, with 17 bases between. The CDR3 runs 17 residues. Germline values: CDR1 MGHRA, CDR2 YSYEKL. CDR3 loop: CASSHTTQGIGNQPQHF. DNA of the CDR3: TGCGCCAGCAGCCACACAACTCAGGGAATCGGCAATCAGCCCCAGCATTTT.

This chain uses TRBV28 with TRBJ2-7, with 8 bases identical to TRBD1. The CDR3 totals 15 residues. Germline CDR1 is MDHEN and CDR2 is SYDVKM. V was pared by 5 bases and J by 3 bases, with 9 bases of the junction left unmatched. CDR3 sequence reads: CASSPRGQGRYEQYF. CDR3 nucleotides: TGTGCCAGCAGTCCGCGAGGACAGGGTCGCTACGAGCAGTACTTC.

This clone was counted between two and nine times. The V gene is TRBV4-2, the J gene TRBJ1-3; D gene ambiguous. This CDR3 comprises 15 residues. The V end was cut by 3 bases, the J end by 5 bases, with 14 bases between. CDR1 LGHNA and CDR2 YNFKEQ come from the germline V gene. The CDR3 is CASSQEVDPRNTIYF. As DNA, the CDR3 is TGTGCCAGCAGCCAGGAGGTGGACCCCCGAAACACCATATATTTT.

The CDR3 loop reads CSAKGQGPITF. For the CDR3, the DNA is TGCAGTGCCAAAGGACAGGGCCCTATCACCTTC. The V and J genes are TRBV20-1 and TRBJ1-2, with 8 bases identical to TRBD1. This CDR3 has 11 residues. After removal of 6 bases from V and 13 bases from J, the junction contained 10 bases not matched to a gene. Germline values: CDR1 DFQATT, CDR2 SNEGSKA (reference sequence).

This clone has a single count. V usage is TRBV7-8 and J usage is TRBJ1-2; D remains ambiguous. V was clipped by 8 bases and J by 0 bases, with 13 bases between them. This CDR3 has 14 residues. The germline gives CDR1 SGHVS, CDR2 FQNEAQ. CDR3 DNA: TGTGCCAGCGGAGGGAGGAGTACTAACTATGGCTACACCTTC. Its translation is CASGGRSTNYGYTF.

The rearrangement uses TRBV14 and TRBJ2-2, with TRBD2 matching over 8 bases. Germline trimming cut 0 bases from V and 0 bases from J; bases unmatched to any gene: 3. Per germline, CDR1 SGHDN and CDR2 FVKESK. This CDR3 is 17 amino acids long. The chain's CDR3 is CASSQDSGLANTGELFF. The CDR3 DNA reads TGTGCCAGCAGCCAAGATTCGGGACTAGCGAACACCGGGGAGCTGTTTTTT.

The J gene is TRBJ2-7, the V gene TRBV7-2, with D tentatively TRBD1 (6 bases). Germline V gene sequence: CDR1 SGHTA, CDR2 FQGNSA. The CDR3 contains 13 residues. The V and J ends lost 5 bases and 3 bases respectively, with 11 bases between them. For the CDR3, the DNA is TGTGCCAGCAGCCGTACAGGGCACTACGAGCAGTACTTC. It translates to CASSRTGHYEQYF.

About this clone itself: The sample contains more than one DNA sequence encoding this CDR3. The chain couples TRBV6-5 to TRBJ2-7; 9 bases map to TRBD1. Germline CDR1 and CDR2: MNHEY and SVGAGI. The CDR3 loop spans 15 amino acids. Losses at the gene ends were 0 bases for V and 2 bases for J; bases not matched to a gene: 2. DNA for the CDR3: TGTGCCAGCAGTTACTCTGGACAGGGGACCTACGAGCAGTACTTC. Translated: CASSYSGQGTYEQYF.

CDR3 in amino acids: CASSPRRDIQYF. The CDR3 nucleotides read TGTGCCAGCAGCCCACGCAGGGACATTCAGTACTTC. The J gene is TRBJ2-4, the V gene TRBV7-2; D perhaps matches TRBD1 (5 bases). Germline V gene sequence: CDR1 SGHTA, CDR2 FQGNSA. The V and J ends lost 5 bases and 8 bases respectively, with 10 bases between them. The CDR3 is 12 residues long.

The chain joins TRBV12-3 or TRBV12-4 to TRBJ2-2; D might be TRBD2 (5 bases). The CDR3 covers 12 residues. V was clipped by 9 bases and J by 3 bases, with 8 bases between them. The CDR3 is CARPGDTGELFF. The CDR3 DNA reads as TGTGCCAGACCCGGGGACACCGGGGAGCTGTTTTTT.

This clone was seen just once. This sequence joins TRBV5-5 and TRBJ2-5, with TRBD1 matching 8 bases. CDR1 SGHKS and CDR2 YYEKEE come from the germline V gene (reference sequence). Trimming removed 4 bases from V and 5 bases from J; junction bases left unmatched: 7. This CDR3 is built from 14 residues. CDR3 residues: CASSSRTGWETQYF. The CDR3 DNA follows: TGTGCCAGCAGCAGCCGGACAGGGTGGGAGACCCAGTACTTC.

DNA for the CDR3: TGTGCCAGCAGCCAAGGACAGGGGGCGTACACAGATACGCAGTATTTT. This translates into CASSQGQGAYTDTQYF. The chain recombines TRBV2 with TRBJ2-3; TRBD1 matches 11 bases. This CDR3 is built from 16 residues. Per the germline V gene, CDR1 is SNHLY and CDR2 is FYNNEI. Unmatched junction bases numbered 7, after V lost 6 bases and J lost 2 bases.

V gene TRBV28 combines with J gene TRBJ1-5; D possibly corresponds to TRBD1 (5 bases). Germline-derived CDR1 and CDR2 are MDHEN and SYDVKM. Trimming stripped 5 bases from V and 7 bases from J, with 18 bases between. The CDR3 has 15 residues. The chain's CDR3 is CASSLSTLGQQPQHF. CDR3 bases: TGTGCCAGCAGTCTTTCTACCCTGGGGCAACAGCCCCAGCATTTT.

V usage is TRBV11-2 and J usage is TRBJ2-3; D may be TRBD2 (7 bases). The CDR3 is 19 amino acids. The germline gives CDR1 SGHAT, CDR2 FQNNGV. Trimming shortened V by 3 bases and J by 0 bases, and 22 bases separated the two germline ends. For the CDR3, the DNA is TGTGCCAGCAGCTTCCCTTTGGGGGGGCGATGCCCTAGCACAGATACGCAGTATTTT. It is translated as CASSFPLGGRCPSTDTQYF.